The text below deals with one TCR beta chain. These data are taken from a study of blood T cell repertoires in COVID-19. Study-wide context: COVID-19 samples, acute and convalescent, were from the United States, Italy and Spain. Sample material is recorded as cDNA or gDNA derived from T cells, B-cell-depleted T cells, or PBMCs.

Seattle cases were enrolled at active infection and followed longitudinally. CDR3 length equals 13 residues. Germline CDR1 reads SGHKS; CDR2 reads YYEKEE (reference sequence). Trimming removed 1 base at V and 6 bases at J, with 10 bases between. In the original analysis: Amplification of reference gene primers provided the estimated nucleated cell counts. Measured with immunoSEQ multiplex PCR; TCRdb has only the in-frame clones, and not every one. That table gives V, J and clone size, and the DNA gave D and trimming. The sample contains roughly 100,000 clones, around 90% of which appear only once. The receptor was derived from a woman between 45 and 65 years old with COVID-19, enrolled during active disease. Material: peripheral blood. The V and J genes are TRBV5-5 and TRBJ1-1; weak D call: TRBD1 (6 bases). The CDR3: CASSLRGSAEAFF. Here the CDR3 DNA reads TGTGCCAGCAGCTTGAGGGGGTCAGCTGAAGCTTTCTTT.